The 29 T cell receptor beta chains given below trace back to one sample, sequenced in a study of PD-L1 blockade in urothelial cancer. The assay was immunoSEQ multiplex PCR, and TCRdb's table has in-frame clones only and misses some. This table has around 49,000 clones, around 80% appearing once. The time point was: peripheral blood 6 weeks after treatment start. Source: PBMCs, taken around atezolizumab (anti-PD-L1) treatment. These TCRs come from a man aged 60 to 75 with urothelial cancer.

The chain carries TRBV10-3 and TRBJ1-2; 10 bases fit TRBD1. Germline values: CDR1 ENHRY, CDR2 SYGVKD. This CDR3 is 15 amino acids long. The ends lost 3 bases at V and 6 bases at J; junction bases unmatched: 7. The CDR3 spells CAISDSGQGSDGYTF. As DNA, the CDR3 is TGTGCCATCAGTGATTCGGGACAGGGGTCCGATGGCTACACCTTC.

The V call is TRBV5-1, the J call TRBJ2-5, with D possibly being TRBD1 (6 bases). Germline lookup yields CDR1 SGHRS and CDR2 YFSETQ. The CDR3 contains 13 residues. V was cut by 4 bases and J by 4 bases, with 11 bases left in between. The CDR3 coding sequence is TGCGCCAGCAGCAACTCCAGGGGAGAGACCCAGTACTTC. As protein: CASSNSRGETQYF. Supplemented by reference TRBV5-1 and TRBJ2-5, the full variable domain reads KAGVTQTPRYLIKTRGQQVTLSCSPISGHRSVSWYQQTPGQGLQFLFEYFSETQRNKGNFPGRFSGRQFSNSRSEMNVSTLELGDSALYLCASSNSRGETQYFGPGTRLLVL.

The chain is built from TRBV6-6 and TRBJ1-1; D is unresolved. The CDR3 spans 13 residues. The germline V gene has CDR1 MNHNY and CDR2 SVGAGI (reference sequence). Deletions cut 2 bases from V and 5 bases from J, with 9 bases between. CDR3 region: CASSYRPGTEAFF. The CDR3 DNA is TGTGCCAGCAGTTACAGGCCGGGGACTGAAGCTTTCTTT.

This chain joins TRBV5-8 and TRBJ1-5; 7 nucleotides align to TRBD1. The V gene end was trimmed by 4 bases and the J gene end by 5 bases; junction bases not matched to a gene: 3. The CDR3 extends over 13 amino acids. Germline CDR1 and CDR2: SGHTS and YDEGEE. The CDR3 region is CASSLQGYQPQHF. In DNA, the CDR3 is TGTGCCAGCAGCCTACAGGGGTATCAGCCCCAGCATTTT.

The chain has TRBV7-8 and TRBJ2-7, with TRBD1 matching 7 bases. Germline V gives CDR1 SGHVS, CDR2 FQNEAQ. The J segment lost 9 bases and the V segment lost 6 bases, leaving 11 bases of the junction unmatched. The CDR3 contains 13 residues. This CDR3 is CASSSDRPWGQYF. The CDR3 DNA reads as TGTGCCAGCAGTTCGGACAGGCCCTGGGGGCAGTACTTC.

The V call is TRBV6-5, the J call TRBJ1-2; D not resolved. Germline V CDR1 and CDR2: MNHEY, SVGAGI. The CDR3 sequence is 15 residues long. Trimming pared 1 base from V and 7 bases from J, leaving 16 bases between. CDR3 region: CASSYFQDPASGYTF. Written as DNA, the CDR3 is TGTGCCAGCAGTTACTTCCAGGATCCCGCCAGTGGCTACACCTTC.

V is TRBV10-3 and J is TRBJ1-2, with TRBD1 identical over 8 bases. Trimming cost V 6 bases and J 3 bases; bases outside gene matches: 0. CDR1 and CDR2 from the germline V gene are ENHRY and SYGVKD. The CDR3 is 12 residues long. The CDR3 nucleotides are TGTGCCATCAGGACAGGGGACTATGGCTACACCTTC. Translating gives CAIRTGDYGYTF.

The V and J genes are TRBV15 and TRBJ2-5; tentatively, D is TRBD1 (5 bases). The CDR3 runs 13 residues. Trimming cost V 1 base and J 5 bases, with 8 bases left between them. The V gene's germline CDR1 is LNHNV and CDR2 YYDKDF (reference sequence). The CDR3 bases are TGTGCCACCAGCAGAGGGACACTTGAGACCCAGTACTTC. This encodes CATSRGTLETQYF.

The chain carries TRBV6-6 and TRBJ2-5; 7 bases are shared with TRBD2. The J segment lost 1 base and the V segment lost 8 bases, leaving 1 base of the junction unmatched. Per germline, CDR1 MNHNY and CDR2 SVGAGI (reference sequence). The CDR3 is 12 residues long. The CDR3 region is CASREAQETQYF. The CDR3 region has the DNA TGTGCCAGCCGGGAGGCCCAAGAGACCCAGTACTTC.

CDR3 loop: CASSTTEDYGYTF. CDR3 in DNA: TGTGCCAGCAGCACGACAGAAGACTATGGCTACACCTTC. The chain has TRBV2 and TRBJ1-2, with D possibly being TRBD1 (5 bases). Germline CDR1 and CDR2: SNHLY and FYNNEI. Trimming cost V 6 bases and J 3 bases, with 11 bases left between them. The CDR3 contains 13 residues.

The V gene is TRBV28, the J gene TRBJ1-1, with D maybe TRBD1 (6 bases). Germline V gene lookup returns CDR1 MDHEN and CDR2 SYDVKM. V lost 5 bases to trimming and J lost 8 bases, with 15 bases between them. The CDR3 runs to 13 residues. The chain's CDR3 is CASSQVGTREAFF. As DNA, the CDR3 is TGTGCCAGCAGTCAAGTGGGGACACGGGAAGCTTTCTTT.

This chain connects TRBV27 to TRBJ2-5; a possible D gene is TRBD2 (6 bases). The J call may be in error: the DNA end matches TRBJ2-7 better. The CDR3 covers 13 residues. Per germline, CDR1 MNHEY and CDR2 SMNVEV (reference sequence). Here the CDR3 DNA reads TGTGCCAGCAGCCCGGGACTTAGCTACGAGCAGTACTTC. Translation gives CASSPGLSYEQYF.

This chain connects TRBV7-2 to TRBJ1-4; 7 bases fit TRBD1. Germline-derived CDR1 and CDR2 are SGHTA and FQGNSA. V lost 3 bases to trimming and J lost 3 bases; unmatched junction nucleotides: 1. The CDR3 spans 14 residues. The CDR3 DNA reads as TGTGCCAGCAGCTTCCAGGGGGCTAATGAAAAACTGTTTTTT. Translating it yields CASSFQGANEKLFF.

The rearrangement joins TRBV7-8 to TRBJ2-1, with 11 nucleotides matching TRBD2. Losses at the gene ends were 2 bases for V and 9 bases for J; bases not matched to a gene: 6. The CDR3 covers 15 residues. CDR1 is SGHVS and CDR2 is FQNEAQ in the germline V gene. In DNA form, the CDR3 reads TGTGCCAGCAGCTTAACGACTAGCGGGAAGTTTGAGCAGTTCTTC. Protein: CASSLTTSGKFEQFF. Based on the CDR3 plus reference TRBV7-8 and TRBJ2-1, the full variable domain is GAGVSQSPRYKVAKRGQDVALRCDPISGHVSLFWYQQALGQGPEFLTYFQNEAQLDKSGLPSDRFFAERPEGSVSTLKIQRTQQEDSAVYLCASSLTTSGKFEQFFGPGTRLTVL.

This clone has just one count. V usage is TRBV5-1 and J usage is TRBJ1-4; D unclear. Germline V lookup: CDR1 SGHRS, CDR2 YFSETQ. The CDR3 is 14 amino acids. The V end was cut by 2 bases, the J end by 3 bases, with 8 bases between. The CDR3 coding sequence is TGCGCCAGCAGCTTCATGGGAGCTAATGAAAAACTGTTTTTT. Its translation: CASSFMGANEKLFF.

The chain employs TRBV10-3 and TRBJ1-4; D is possibly TRBD1 (6 bases). Trimming left V 5 bases short and J 5 bases short, with 15 bases between. Germline V gene lookup returns CDR1 ENHRY and CDR2 SYGVKD. This CDR3 is built from 15 residues. The chain's CDR3 is CAISLRQVLNEKLFF. CDR3 DNA sequence: TGTGCCATCAGTCTAAGACAGGTACTCAATGAAAAACTGTTTTTT.

The gene calls are TRBV6-1 and TRBJ2-3; the match to TRBD1 covers 8 bases. With V trimmed by 6 bases and J by 5 bases, 7 bases remained unmatched. This CDR3 region has 14 residues. CDR1 and CDR2 from the germline V gene are MNHNS and SASEGT. The DNA of the CDR3 is TGTGCCAGCAGGCAGGGGGCAGGAGGAGATACGCAGTATTTT. This sequence encodes CASRQGAGGDTQYF.

V usage is TRBV28 and J usage is TRBJ2-7; perhaps TRBD1 as D (6 bases). V was clipped by 5 bases and J by 6 bases, with 20 bases between them. The germline CDR1 and CDR2 sequences are MDHEN and SYDVKM. The CDR3 spans 15 residues. The CDR3 nucleotides read TGTGCCAGCAGTCCCCCTTCAGGGGCTCAGGGCGAGCAGTACTTC. Protein sequence: CASSPPSGAQGEQYF.

The V gene is TRBV5-4, the J gene TRBJ1-1; possibly TRBD1 for D (5 bases). V was clipped by 5 bases and J by 1 base, with 15 bases between them. The CDR3 loop spans 15 amino acids. Germline CDR1 and CDR2: SGHNT and YYREEE (reference sequence). CDR3 region: CASSRRGMANTEAFF. CDR3 nucleotides: TGTGCCAGCAGTCGGAGGGGAATGGCGAACACTGAAGCTTTCTTT.

The rearrangement uses TRBV28 and TRBJ2-1; 16 bases match TRBD2. V lost 6 bases, J lost 11 bases, and 10 bases stayed unmatched. Germline V gene sequence: CDR1 MDHEN, CDR2 SYDVKM. The CDR3 is made up of 16 amino acids. The chain's CDR3 is CASRRAGTSGGAKQFF. The CDR3 DNA sequence: TGTGCCAGCAGGCGAGCCGGGACTAGCGGGGGGGCCAAGCAGTTCTTC.

The V gene is TRBV7-9, the J gene TRBJ2-5; tentative D call: TRBD2 (5 bases). The CDR3 length is 13 residues. The V and J ends lost 2 bases and 4 bases respectively, with 8 bases between them. The germline V gene has CDR1 SEHNR and CDR2 FQNEAQ (reference sequence). The DNA for the CDR3 is TGTGCCAGCAGCTTAAGTGGAGGAGAGACCCAGTACTTC. It yields the protein CASSLSGGETQYF.

CDR3 nucleotide sequence: TGTGCCAGCAGTCCGACAGGGGGGGAGACCCAGTACTTC. It specifies CASSPTGGETQYF. This chain uses TRBV28 with TRBJ2-5; 9 nucleotides match TRBD1. Germline values: CDR1 MDHEN, CDR2 SYDVKM. Unmatched junction bases numbered 3, after V lost 5 bases and J lost 5 bases. CDR3 length equals 13 residues.

This clone was observed a single time. The rearrangement joins TRBV18 to TRBJ2-1; 10 nucleotides align to TRBD1. The trim removed 6 bases at V and 7 bases at J, leaving 12 bases unmatched. The germline V gene encodes CDR1 KGHSH and CDR2 LQKENI. This CDR3 is 16 amino acids long. The CDR3 spells CASSVLDRGPSNEQFF. The DNA of the CDR3 is TGTGCCAGCTCGGTTCTAGACAGGGGGCCATCTAATGAGCAGTTCTTC.

This clone was observed a few times. CDR3 sequence reads: CSVAEGGSKNIQYF. CDR3 nucleotides: TGCAGCGTTGCGGAGGGGGGGTCCAAAAACATTCAGTACTTC. The chain uses TRBV29-1 and TRBJ2-4, with D maybe TRBD2 (7 bases). From germline, CDR1 is SQVTM and CDR2 ANQGSEA. Deletions cut 4 bases from V and 2 bases from J, with 12 bases between. CDR3 length: 14 residues.

The chain employs TRBV11-3 and TRBJ1-3; D remains ambiguous. CDR3 length: 17 amino acids. CDR1 and CDR2 from the germline V gene are SGHNT and YENEEA. V was cut by 5 bases and J by 0 bases, with 17 bases left in between. CDR3 loop: CASSPPPQATSGNTIYF. The CDR3 nucleotides are TGTGCCAGCAGCCCTCCCCCGCAGGCGACCTCTGGAAACACCATATATTTT.

V usage is TRBV29-1 and J usage is TRBJ2-5; the match to TRBD2 covers 15 bases. The CDR3 sequence is 15 residues long. J was trimmed by 5 bases and V by 1 base; bases with no gene match: 2. Germline CDR1 and CDR2: SQVTM and ANQGSEA. Here the CDR3 DNA reads TGCAGCGTTGAAGGGACTAGCGGGAGGGGTGAGACCCAGTACTTC. It codes for CSVEGTSGRGETQYF.

This sequence joins TRBV9 and TRBJ2-5, with 7 bases fitting TRBD1. Trimming took 4 bases from V and 2 from J; bases not matched to a gene: 5. CDR1 SGDLS and CDR2 YYNGEE come from the germline V gene. This CDR3 has 14 residues. The CDR3 DNA follows: TGTGCCAGCAGCTCCCGGACAGGACAAGAGACCCAGTACTTC. Translation gives CASSSRTGQETQYF.

The chain combines TRBV5-1 with TRBJ2-3; 9 bases are a match to TRBD1. V trimming: 3 bases; J trimming: 6 bases; junction bases outside the gene matches: 5. CDR3 length equals 14 residues. Germline assignment: CDR1 SGHRS and CDR2 YFSETQ. CDR3 protein: CASSWDRAFDTQYF. CDR3 in DNA: TGCGCCAGCAGCTGGGACAGGGCCTTCGATACGCAGTATTTT.

This chain joins TRBV7-2 and TRBJ2-7, with 15 bases aligning to TRBD2. This CDR3 contains 15 residues. Germline V gene data show CDR1 as SGHTA and CDR2 as FQGNSA. Trimming cost V 5 bases and J 4 bases; bases outside gene matches: 3. CDR3 region: CASSHGLAGGYEQYF. The CDR3 coding sequence is TGTGCCAGCAGCCACGGACTAGCGGGAGGGTACGAGCAGTACTTC.